The 21 T cell receptor beta chains in this list originate from one sample, sequenced in a study of blood T cell repertoires in COVID-19. Assay: immunoSEQ multiplex PCR; the TCRdb copy retains only in-frame clones and omits some. The sample consists of over 200,000 clones, around nine tenths of them appearing once. Sequencing used peripheral blood. Receptor source: a woman aged 55-70 years with acute or convalescent COVID-19.

This clone was recorded many times. The chain is built from TRBV7-2 and TRBJ1-6, with TRBD1 matching 8 bases. The junction had 7 bases not matched to a gene; V was cut back by 5 bases and J by 7 bases. CDR3 length: 15 residues. Germline assignment: CDR1 SGHTA and CDR2 FQGNSA. The CDR3 loop reads CASSGRTGSNSPLHF. Written as DNA, the CDR3 is TGTGCCAGCAGCGGACGGACAGGGTCCAATTCACCCCTCCACTTT.

This chain connects TRBV5-1 to TRBJ2-7; 8 bases map to TRBD2. This CDR3 has 13 amino acids. The V segment lost 9 bases and the J segment 5 bases; nucleotides outside the gene matches: 10. Germline values: CDR1 SGHRS, CDR2 YFSETQ. The CDR3: CATGRDLGDEQYF. CDR3 coding DNA: TGCGCCACCGGGAGGGACTTGGGGGACGAGCAGTACTTC.

V is TRBV18 and J is TRBJ2-1; 8 bases match TRBD1. Trimming removed 5 bases from V and 7 bases from J; junction bases left unmatched: 7. Germline assignment: CDR1 KGHSH and CDR2 LQKENI. The CDR3 spans 14 residues. CDR3 nucleotide sequence: TGTGCCAGCTCAACCGACAGGGGCGGTAATGAGCAGTTCTTC. Protein product: CASSTDRGGNEQFF.

The V and J genes are TRBV5-1 and TRBJ1-1, with 8 bases identical to TRBD1. Trimming at V came to 4 bases and at J to 0 bases, leaving 8 bases not matched to a gene. This CDR3 has 16 amino acids. CDR1 and CDR2 from the germline V gene are SGHRS and YFSETQ. The CDR3 region is CASSIQQGGMNTEAFF. The DNA of the CDR3 is TGCGCCAGCAGCATCCAACAGGGGGGTATGAACACTGAAGCTTTCTTT. The whole variable domain, remainder taken from reference TRBV5-1 and TRBJ1-1, is KAGVTQTPRYLIKTRGQQVTLSCSPISGHRSVSWYQQTPGQGLQFLFEYFSETQRNKGNFPGRFSGRQFSNSRSEMNVSTLELGDSALYLCASSIQQGGMNTEAFFGQGTRLTVV.

V usage is TRBV11-3 and J usage is TRBJ2-1; 7 bases agree with TRBD2. V trimming: 6 bases; J trimming: 8 bases; junction bases outside the gene matches: 13. The CDR3 runs 15 residues. Germline-derived CDR1 and CDR2 are SGHNT and YENEEA. For the CDR3, the DNA is TGTGCCAGCAGTTCGGGGTTACTAGCGTTCGATGAGCAGTTCTTC. It yields the protein CASSSGLLAFDEQFF.

This clone occurred once. The rearrangement uses TRBV3-1 (or the pseudogene TRBV3-2) and TRBJ2-4; the D gene is possibly TRBD1 (5 bases). Trimming left V 1 base short and J 0 bases short, with 22 bases between. Germline V lookup: CDR1 LGHDT, CDR2 YNNKEL (reference sequence). This CDR3 contains 20 residues. CDR3 DNA sequence: TGTGCCAGCAGCCAAGTGGTGTTGGACAAGGGCTTTCTAGCCAAAAACATTCAGTACTTC. Its translation: CASSQVVLDKGFLAKNIQYF.

J is TRBJ2-5 and V is TRBV9; 9 nucleotides align to TRBD2. Germline V CDR1 and CDR2: SGDLS, YYNGEE. The CDR3 spans 16 residues. Trimming took 0 bases from V and 3 from J; bases not matched to a gene: 6. This CDR3 is CASSVGASGKKETQYF. The CDR3 DNA sequence: TGTGCCAGCAGCGTAGGGGCTAGCGGGAAGAAAGAGACCCAGTACTTC.

This chain joins TRBV6-6 and TRBJ1-5; D might be TRBD1 (6 bases). The CDR3 is made up of 15 amino acids. Between the trimmed V and J ends, which lost 6 bases and 5 bases, there was a span of 17 bases. Germline V CDR1 and CDR2: MNHNY, SVGAGI (reference sequence). CDR3 loop: CASRWDTGMDQPQHF. The CDR3, as DNA: TGTGCCAGCAGGTGGGACACCGGGATGGATCAGCCCCAGCATTTT.

The gene calls are TRBV2 and TRBJ1-3; no clear D. The CDR3 loop spans 15 amino acids. Germline V CDR1 and CDR2: SNHLY, FYNNEI. Trimming pared 6 bases from V and 1 base from J, leaving 13 bases between. This CDR3 reads CASRGGRGSGNTIYF. Written as DNA, the CDR3 is TGTGCCAGCAGGGGTGGTCGAGGTTCTGGAAACACCATATATTTT.

CDR3 sequence (DNA): TGTGCCAGCAGCCTCCGGGACAGGGCCACCGGGGAGCTGTTTTTT. It is translated as CASSLRDRATGELFF. V and J are TRBV3-1 (or the pseudogene TRBV3-2) and TRBJ2-2; TRBD1 agrees at 9 bases. The CDR3 is 15 residues long. Germline V gene sequence: CDR1 LGHDT, CDR2 YNNKEL (reference sequence). With 4 bases clipped from V and 4 bases from J, the junction kept 4 bases outside the gene matches.

This clone showed up just a few times. The chain is built from TRBV3-1 (or the pseudogene TRBV3-2) and TRBJ2-1; D gene unclear. CDR3 size: 10 residues. The germline V gene encodes CDR1 LGHDT and CDR2 YNNKEL (reference sequence). Trimming left V 8 bases short and J 9 bases short, with 8 bases between. CDR3: CASGRGEQFF. CDR3 sequence (DNA): TGTGCCAGCGGCCGAGGTGAGCAGTTCTTC.

This sequence joins TRBV21-1 and TRBJ2-2; the table's D call of TRBD1 was not tested on the DNA. TRBV21-1 is an annotated pseudogene. This CDR3 has 14 residues. As DNA, the CDR3 is TGTGCCAGCAACTTTACAGGGAACACCGGGGAGCTGTTTTTT. Its protein is CASNFTGNTGELFF.

CDR3 DNA: TGTGCCAGTAGCCAGGGGGCGGAGACCCAGTACTTC. Its translation: CASSQGAETQYF. The V gene is TRBV19, the J gene TRBJ2-5; 8 nucleotides align to TRBD1. Germline V lookup: CDR1 LNHDA, CDR2 SQIVND (reference sequence). The CDR3 loop spans 12 amino acids. J was trimmed by 5 bases and V by 6 bases; bases with no gene match: 2.

The CDR3 here is CATSRGPGSGTIYF. The CDR3 DNA is TGTGCCACCAGCAGAGGACCGGGATCCGGCACCATATATTTT. The chain is built from TRBV15 and TRBJ1-3; D gene uncertain. The V end was cut by 1 base, the J end by 9 bases, with 13 bases between. CDR1 and CDR2 (germline): LNHNV, YYDKDF (reference sequence). The CDR3 is made up of 14 amino acids.

V and J are TRBV11-3 and TRBJ2-2; TRBD1 is a possible D gene (5 bases). There are 16 residues in the CDR3. Germline V gene lookup returns CDR1 SGHNT and CDR2 YENEEA. V lost 0 bases and J 3 bases, leaving 11 bases between the germline ends. The CDR3 here is CASSLDRTGDTGELFF. As DNA, the CDR3 is TGTGCCAGCAGCTTAGATCGAACAGGAGACACCGGGGAGCTGTTTTTT.

The CDR3 DNA follows: TGTGCCAGCAGCTCCAGGACAGGGAGGGAGACCCAGTACTTC. Amino acids: CASSSRTGRETQYF. This rearrangement joins TRBV7-9 to TRBJ2-5, with 8 nucleotides matching TRBD1. The germline V gene encodes CDR1 SEHNR and CDR2 FQNEAQ (reference sequence). With V trimmed by 4 bases and J by 5 bases, 6 bases remained unmatched. The length of the CDR3 is 14 residues.

V usage is TRBV29-1 and J usage is TRBJ2-5; TRBD1 aligns across 8 bases. V was pared by 4 bases and J by 5 bases, with 12 bases of the junction left unmatched. CDR1 is SQVTM and CDR2 is ANQGSEA in the germline V gene. This CDR3 has 15 amino acids. CDR3 in DNA: TGCAGCGTTGTAAGACAGGGGTTGTCAGGGGAGACCCAGTACTTC. This gives the protein CSVVRQGLSGETQYF.

The chain's CDR3 is CASRVTGASNQPQHF. The DNA for the CDR3 is TGTGCCAGCAGGGTTACAGGGGCTAGCAATCAGCCCCAGCATTTT. The chain combines TRBV28 with TRBJ1-5; 7 positions agree with TRBD1. Trimming took 6 bases from V and 0 from J; bases not matched to a gene: 5. This CDR3 has 15 residues. Germline V gene lookup returns CDR1 MDHEN and CDR2 SYDVKM.

This clone was seen only once. The gene calls are TRBV3-1 (or the pseudogene TRBV3-2) and TRBJ2-7, with TRBD2 matching over 7 bases. This CDR3 has 16 amino acids. V was pared by 4 bases and J by 7 bases, with 16 bases of the junction left unmatched. Germline CDR1 reads LGHDT; CDR2 reads YNNKEL (reference sequence). CDR3 sequence: CASSRQPGLLRGEQYF. In DNA, the CDR3 is TGTGCCAGCAGCCGCCAACCGGGACTACTCCGGGGGGAGCAGTACTTC.

This clone was picked up a small number of times. This chain links TRBV7-9 with TRBJ2-7; TRBD1 is a possible D gene (6 bases). This CDR3 has 14 amino acids. Germline-derived CDR1 and CDR2 are SEHNR and FQNEAQ (reference sequence). V dropped 5 bases and J dropped 0 bases, with 11 bases sitting between them. CDR3 nucleotides: TGTGCCAGCAGCCGCCGGACAGCCTCCTACGAGCAGTACTTC. The encoded protein is CASSRRTASYEQYF.

J is TRBJ2-3 and V is TRBV3-1 (or the pseudogene TRBV3-2); 7 bases are a match to TRBD1. The CDR3 extends over 18 amino acids. Trimming cost V 0 bases and J 3 bases; bases outside gene matches: 12. Germline V gene data show CDR1 as LGHDT and CDR2 as YNNKEL (reference sequence). This chain's CDR3 is CASSQDPPGSGGTDTQYF. The CDR3, as DNA: TGTGCCAGCAGCCAAGATCCCCCCGGGTCAGGGGGTACAGATACGCAGTATTTT.